The T cell receptor (beta chain) under discussion was sequenced for a study of T cells in Graves' hyperthyroidism and ophthalmopathy. Regions amplified from RNA transcripts were the TCR beta CDR3 regions. The HTBI primer set drove a first-round RT-PCR of the TCR CDR3. Using its own MiXCR run on the multiplex PCR reads, TCRdb lists one record per CDR3 protein. Of 200,000 to 250,000 distinct CDR3 sequences listed, roughly 15% are singletons. This clonotype has a handful of counts. This could be a read error, since a much larger clone is one nucleotide away. Germline CDR1 is SGHRS and CDR2 is YFSETQ. The CDR3 sequence is 15 residues long.

Input material: blood. This TCR was recovered from a woman younger than 30 with Graves' ophthalmopathy. The gene calls are TRBV5-1 and TRBJ1-2, with D possibly matching TRBD1 (6 bases). The CDR3 sequence: CASGFRTDSNYGYTF. Written as DNA, the CDR3 is TGCGCCAGCGGCTTTAGGACAGACTCTAACTATGGCTACACCTTC.